The 27 T cell receptor beta chains given below trace back to one sample, sequenced in a study of blood T cell dynamics during melanoma immunotherapy. Specified time point: pre-treatment baseline. Libraries were prepared by immunoSEQ multiplex PCR; TCRdb keeps only in-frame clonotypes and omits some of them. The sample carries approximately 17,000 clones, roughly 90% recorded once. This sample comprised blood, obtained from a patient treated with checkpoint blockade. The receptor set was obtained from a human donor with melanoma.

The chain couples TRBV19 to TRBJ1-2, with 7 bases identical to TRBD1. Trimming removed 5 bases from V and 6 bases from J; junction bases left unmatched: 6. This CDR3 region has 13 residues. Germline V lookup: CDR1 LNHDA, CDR2 SQIVND (reference sequence). DNA for the CDR3: TGTGCCAGTAGTCGGGACAGCCGAAATGGCTACACCTTC. This codes for CASSRDSRNGYTF.

V and J are TRBV19 and TRBJ2-3; 9 bases agree with TRBD2. This CDR3 comprises 18 residues. CDR1 is LNHDA and CDR2 is SQIVND in the germline V gene (reference sequence). The V and J ends lost 0 bases and 1 base, in that order; junction bases with no gene match: 8. CDR3 sequence reads: CASSIEVYSGSGTDTQYF. Here the CDR3 DNA reads TGTGCCAGTAGTATAGAGGTCTATAGCGGGAGCGGCACAGATACGCAGTATTTT.

This chain joins TRBV5-1 and TRBJ2-3; tentatively, D is TRBD1 or TRBD2 (5 bases each). The V end lost 3 bases, the J end lost 1 base, and 12 bases lay between the germline ends. Germline lookup yields CDR1 SGHRS and CDR2 YFSETQ. The CDR3 is made up of 15 amino acids. The CDR3 loop reads CASSSRDPRTDTQYF. DNA for the CDR3: TGCGCCAGCAGCTCCCGGGACCCGCGCACAGATACGCAGTATTTT.

The chain is built from TRBV6-6 and TRBJ2-4, with D perhaps TRBD2 (5 bases). Germline lookup yields CDR1 MNHNY and CDR2 SVGAGI (reference sequence). The CDR3 spans 13 residues. The V end lost 8 bases, the J end lost 3 bases, and 11 bases lay between the germline ends. As DNA, the CDR3 is TGTGCCAGCCGGACTTACGACAAAAACATTCAGTACTTC. This gives the protein CASRTYDKNIQYF.

This clone was seen once. The V and J genes are TRBV28 and TRBJ1-4, with TRBD1 identical over 9 bases. From germline, CDR1 is MDHEN and CDR2 SYDVKM. V gave up 6 bases and J gave up 8 bases; unmatched junction bases: 13. The CDR3 covers 16 residues. The DNA of the CDR3 is TGTGCCAGCAGCCGACAGGGGGTGAGGGTTGGCGAAAAACTGTTTTTT. Translating gives CASSRQGVRVGEKLFF.

J is TRBJ2-3 and V is TRBV7-8; 7 bases are a match to TRBD2. The CDR3 loop spans 12 amino acids. J lost 6 bases, V lost 4 bases, and 1 base had no gene match. The V gene's germline CDR1 is SGHVS and CDR2 FQNEAQ. The CDR3 DNA follows: TGTGCCAGCAGCTCCGGGGGGGATACGCAGTATTTT. This sequence encodes CASSSGGDTQYF.

This chain links TRBV9 with TRBJ2-3; no reliable D call. V was cut by 4 bases and J by 6 bases, with 9 bases left in between. CDR1 and CDR2 from the germline V gene are SGDLS and YYNGEE. The CDR3 runs to 12 residues. Here the CDR3 reads CASSSMVDTQYF. In DNA form, the CDR3 reads TGTGCCAGCAGCTCGATGGTTGATACGCAGTATTTT.

This clone occurred once. This chain joins TRBV5-1 and TRBJ2-5; no clear D. The CDR3 spans 14 residues. Germline loops: CDR1 SGHRS, CDR2 YFSETQ. V lost 4 bases, J lost 1 base, and 11 bases lay in between. For the CDR3, the DNA is TGCGCCAGCAGCCCCAGCCTCAGCCAAGAGACCCAGTACTTC. As protein: CASSPSLSQETQYF. Using reference TRBV5-1 and TRBJ2-5 for the parts outside the CDR3, the full variable domain is KAGVTQTPRYLIKTRGQQVTLSCSPISGHRSVSWYQQTPGQGLQFLFEYFSETQRNKGNFPGRFSGRQFSNSRSEMNVSTLELGDSALYLCASSPSLSQETQYFGPGTRLLVL.

V gene TRBV5-1 combines with J gene TRBJ2-1; tentatively, D is TRBD1 (5 bases). V lost 1 base, J lost 7 bases, and 15 bases lay in between. Germline CDR1 SGHRS, CDR2 YFSETQ. This CDR3 spans 15 amino acids. CDR3 sequence: CASSLYRPLGNEQFF. CDR3 coding DNA: TGCGCCAGCAGCTTGTACAGGCCACTCGGAAATGAGCAGTTCTTC.

This sequence joins TRBV7-7 and TRBJ2-1, with TRBD2 matching 12 bases. With 6 bases clipped from V and 0 bases from J, the junction kept 9 bases outside the gene matches. The germline gives CDR1 SSHAT, CDR2 FNYEAQ (reference sequence). CDR3 length equals 18 residues. As DNA, the CDR3 is TGTGCCAGCAGTCTCGGACTAGCGGGAACGAGCTCCTACAATGAGCAGTTCTTC. Its protein product is CASSLGLAGTSSYNEQFF.

This clone has a single count. The CDR3 reads CASSSGTSGISEQYF. CDR3 nucleotides: TGTGCCAGCAGTTCCGGGACTAGCGGGATTAGCGAGCAGTACTTC. V usage is TRBV6-5 and J usage is TRBJ2-7, with 13 bases fitting TRBD2. Trimming at V came to 4 bases and at J to 6 bases, leaving 6 bases not matched to a gene. Per the germline V gene, CDR1 is MNHEY and CDR2 is SVGAGI. The CDR3 consists of 15 residues.

This chain links TRBV7-8 with TRBJ2-3, with TRBD2 identical over 10 bases. After removal of 5 bases from V and 7 bases from J, the junction contained 12 bases not matched to a gene. The V gene's germline CDR1 is SGHVS and CDR2 FQNEAQ. The CDR3 is made up of 16 amino acids. The CDR3 protein is CASSPRVAGGLNTQYF. Written as DNA, the CDR3 is TGTGCCAGCAGCCCCCGGGTAGCGGGAGGTCTAAATACGCAGTATTTT.

The genes are TRBV7-9 and TRBJ1-4; 8 bases agree with TRBD1. The CDR3 is 15 residues long. Germline V lookup: CDR1 SEHNR, CDR2 FQNEAQ (reference sequence). V shed 5 bases and J 7 bases; nucleotides not matched to a gene: 9. CDR3 amino acids: CASSAGQGEGEKLFF. CDR3 DNA: TGTGCCAGCAGCGCAGGACAGGGAGAGGGTGAAAAACTGTTTTTT.

This clone was found once. The chain has TRBV4-1 and TRBJ1-2; D gene ambiguous. Germline V CDR1 and CDR2: MGHRA, YSYEKL. The CDR3 is 13 residues long. V was cut by 1 base and J by 4 bases, with 7 bases left in between. The CDR3 DNA follows: TGCGCCAGCAGCCAAGTTAGAAGCTATGGCTACACCTTC. Residues: CASSQVRSYGYTF.

V usage is TRBV11-2 and J usage is TRBJ1-2; D is perhaps TRBD1 (5 bases). The CDR3 covers 14 residues. V gave up 3 bases and J gave up 6 bases, with 14 bases separating them. CDR1 and CDR2 (germline): SGHAT, FQNNGV. CDR3 sequence: CASSFRREEDGYTF. CDR3 bases: TGTGCCAGCAGCTTTCGCAGGGAAGAGGATGGCTACACCTTC.

The genes are TRBV9 and TRBJ1-5, with a weak D call TRBD1 (6 bases). With 4 bases removed from V and 7 bases from J, the gap between germline ends came to 15 bases. Germline CDR1 is SGDLS and CDR2 is YYNGEE. CDR3 length equals 14 residues. CDR3 in DNA: TGTGCCAGCAGCATTTGGGATGGGGGCCAGCCCCAGCATTTT. This sequence encodes CASSIWDGGQPQHF.

The chain employs TRBV7-3 and TRBJ2-3; D is unclear. Per the germline V gene, CDR1 is SGHTA and CDR2 is FQGTGA. The CDR3 runs to 13 residues. V lost 5 bases and J 4 bases, leaving 10 bases between the germline ends. DNA of the CDR3: TGTGCCAGCAGCCCGGGCCCTCCAGATACGCAGTATTTT. Its protein is CASSPGPPDTQYF.

The chain is built from TRBV19 and TRBJ2-5; D possibly corresponds to TRBD2 (6 bases). Gene TRBJ2-7 matches the end of the DNA better, so the J call may be wrong. The CDR3 has 15 amino acids. Germline V gives CDR1 LNHDA, CDR2 SQIVND (reference sequence). The CDR3 DNA sequence: TGTGCCAGTAGTCCTACGGGGGACTCTTTCTACGAGCAGTACTTC. It codes for CASSPTGDSFYEQYF.

This clone was observed a handful of times. The chain has TRBV9 and TRBJ1-5, with D maybe TRBD1 (5 bases). The V and J ends lost 3 bases and 4 bases respectively, with 14 bases between them. Germline V gene sequence: CDR1 SGDLS, CDR2 YYNGEE. The CDR3 has 15 residues. CDR3 loop: CASSAGTTGNQPQHF. CDR3 nucleotide sequence: TGTGCCAGCAGCGCCGGGACGACGGGGAATCAGCCCCAGCATTTT.

This sequence joins TRBV30 and TRBJ1-5, with D tentatively TRBD1 (5 bases). This CDR3 contains 16 residues. Trimming removed 1 base from V and 2 bases from J, with 15 bases in between. Germline V gene lookup returns CDR1 GTSNPN and CDR2 SVGIG (reference sequence). CDR3 nucleotide sequence: TGTGCCTGGAGTGAAGGGACGCATGGAGGCAATCAGCCCCAGCATTTT. It codes for CAWSEGTHGGNQPQHF.

The chain links TRBV11-2 to TRBJ2-2; the D gene is possibly TRBD2 (6 bases). The germline CDR1 and CDR2 sequences are SGHAT and FQNNGV. The CDR3 extends over 13 amino acids. V lost 9 bases and J lost 6, with 14 bases in between. In nucleotides, the CDR3 is TGTGCCAGGGGGGGATCTTTTCCCGGGGAGCTGTTTTTT. Encoded protein: CARGGSFPGELFF.

The chain links TRBV19 to TRBJ1-2, with 7 bases identical to TRBD1. CDR3 length: 16 residues. CDR1 is LNHDA, CDR2 SQIVND, per germline (reference sequence). Trimming at V came to 6 bases and at J to 5 bases, leaving 15 bases not matched to a gene. The CDR3 loop is CASSSARQGKEYGYTF. The DNA of the CDR3 is TGTGCCAGTAGCTCAGCCAGACAGGGAAAGGAGTATGGCTACACCTTC.

The rearrangement uses TRBV21-1 and TRBJ2-1; TRBD1 is taken as the D call from the table, unchecked against the DNA. TRBV21-1 is marked as a pseudogene. This CDR3 has 20 amino acids. CDR3 region: CASSKNPGQIIKEHNNEQFF. Here the CDR3 DNA reads TGTGCCAGCAGCAAAAATCCGGGACAGATCATTAAGGAGCACAACAATGAGCAGTTCTTC.

The chain is built from TRBV6-5 and TRBJ1-1; D may be TRBD1 (5 bases). This CDR3 spans 11 amino acids. V lost 6 bases to trimming and J lost 8 bases, with 10 bases between them. CDR1 MNHEY and CDR2 SVGAGI come from the germline V gene. As DNA, the CDR3 is TGTGCCAGCAGAGGCTACAGGGAAGCTTTCTTT. This sequence encodes CASRGYREAFF.

The genes are TRBV7-2 and TRBJ1-1; no definite D call. Trimming removed 0 bases from V and 0 bases from J, with 8 bases in between. The CDR3 loop spans 15 amino acids. In germline, CDR1 is SGHTA, CDR2 FQGNSA. CDR3 DNA: TGTGCCAGCAGCTTAGCTCCGCGGTTGAACACTGAAGCTTTCTTT. Its protein is CASSLAPRLNTEAFF.

This chain links TRBV18 with TRBJ1-5; no definite D call. Germline V gene sequence: CDR1 KGHSH, CDR2 LQKENI. There are 13 residues in the CDR3. Trimming removed 3 bases at V and 8 bases at J, with 11 bases between. The CDR3 DNA reads TGTGCCAGCTCACCCCCTGTGGGTGAGCCCCAGCATTTT. This gives the protein CASSPPVGEPQHF.

As DNA, the CDR3 is TGCGCCAGCAGCTTGGGACAGGGAGGGGTAGGCTCACCCCTCCACTTT. Amino acid sequence: CASSLGQGGVGSPLHF. The chain recombines TRBV5-1 with TRBJ1-6; 7 bases are shared with TRBD1. Losses at the gene ends were 0 bases for V and 10 bases for J; bases not matched to a gene: 10. The CDR3 is 16 residues long. From germline, CDR1 is SGHRS and CDR2 YFSETQ.